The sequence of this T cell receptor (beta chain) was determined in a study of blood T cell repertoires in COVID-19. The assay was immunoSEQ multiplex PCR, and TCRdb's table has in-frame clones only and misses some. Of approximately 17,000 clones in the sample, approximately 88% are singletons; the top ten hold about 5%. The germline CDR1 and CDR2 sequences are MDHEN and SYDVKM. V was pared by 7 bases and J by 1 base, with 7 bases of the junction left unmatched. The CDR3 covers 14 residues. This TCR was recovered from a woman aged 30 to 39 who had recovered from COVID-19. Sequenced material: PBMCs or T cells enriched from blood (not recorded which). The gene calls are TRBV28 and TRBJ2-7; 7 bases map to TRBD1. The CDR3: CASKPGTESYEQYF. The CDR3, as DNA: TGTGCCAGCAAACCGGGGACAGAGTCCTACGAGCAGTACTTC.